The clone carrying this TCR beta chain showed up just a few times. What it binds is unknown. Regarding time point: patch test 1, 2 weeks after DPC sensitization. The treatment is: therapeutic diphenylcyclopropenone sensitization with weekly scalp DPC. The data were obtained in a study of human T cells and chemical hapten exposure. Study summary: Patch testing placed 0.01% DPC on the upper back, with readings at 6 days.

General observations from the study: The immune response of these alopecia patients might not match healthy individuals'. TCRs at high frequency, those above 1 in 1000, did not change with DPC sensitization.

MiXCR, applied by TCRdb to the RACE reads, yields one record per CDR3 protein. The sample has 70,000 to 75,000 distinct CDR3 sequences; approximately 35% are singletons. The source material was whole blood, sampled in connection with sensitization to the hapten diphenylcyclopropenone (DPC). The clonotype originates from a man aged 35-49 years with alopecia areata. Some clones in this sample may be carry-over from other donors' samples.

CDR3 DNA sequence: TGTGCCAGCAGCTACCGTCTCGGACTAGCGGCCCTCTACAATGAGCAGTTCTTC. This encodes CASSYRLGLAALYNEQFF. The gene calls are TRBV3-1 and TRBJ2-1; 10 bases line up with TRBD2. Germline V gene lookup returns CDR1 LGHDT and CDR2 YNNKEL (reference sequence). The CDR3 is 18 residues long. V was clipped by 5 bases and J by 3 bases; unmatched bases: 13.